These 24 T cell receptor beta chains share one sample of origin, sequenced in a study of cytomegalovirus exposure and HLA in healthy donors. Profiled with immunoSEQ multiplex PCR; TCRdb holds only in-frame clones, not every one. The profile shows over 100,000 clones, approximately 91% of them singletons. The source material was PBMCs. All receptors come from a woman aged 18-29 years in good health and CMV-seronegative.

The chain carries TRBV7-6 and TRBJ2-2; 12 bases line up with TRBD2. With V trimmed by 4 bases and J by 3 bases, 3 bases remained unmatched. From germline, CDR1 is SGHVS and CDR2 FNYEAQ. The CDR3 contains 16 residues. The CDR3, as DNA: TGTGCCAGCAGCTCCCGACTAGCGGGAGACACCGGGGAGCTGTTTTTT. As protein: CASSSRLAGDTGELFF.

V usage is TRBV28 and J usage is TRBJ2-7; D is unresolved. Deletions cut 2 bases from V and 0 bases from J, with 5 bases between. The CDR3 runs 13 residues. Germline V CDR1 and CDR2: MDHEN, SYDVKM. CDR3 region: CASSLTDSYEQYF. CDR3 bases: TGTGCCAGCAGTTTAACTGACTCCTACGAGCAGTACTTC.

V and J are TRBV27 and TRBJ2-1; the match to TRBD2 covers 14 bases. The CDR3 has 15 amino acids. Germline loops: CDR1 MNHEY, CDR2 SMNVEV (reference sequence). Unmatched junction bases numbered 3, after V lost 2 bases and J lost 9 bases. The DNA of the CDR3 is TGTGCCAGCAGTTTAGGACTAGCGGGAGGAGTTGAGCAGTTCTTC. Amino acids: CASSLGLAGGVEQFF.

V and J are TRBV7-2 and TRBJ2-2; a weak D match, TRBD2 (5 bases). The germline V and J ends were trimmed by 1 base and 0 bases, with 6 bases remaining between them. The CDR3 runs 15 residues. Looked up from germline, CDR1 is SGHTA and CDR2 is FQGNSA. CDR3: CASSLGTANTGELFF. CDR3 nucleotides: TGTGCCAGCAGCTTAGGGACTGCGAACACCGGGGAGCTGTTTTTT.

The sample holds a few counts of this clone. The chain is built from TRBV9 and TRBJ2-3; no clear D. The CDR3 is made up of 11 amino acids. The V end lost 7 bases, the J end lost 3 bases, and 6 bases lay between the germline ends. From germline, CDR1 is SGDLS and CDR2 YYNGEE. Written as DNA, the CDR3 is TGTGCCAGCTCCTTAACAGATACGCAGTATTTT. Translated, it gives CASSLTDTQYF.

The chain is built from TRBV5-8 and TRBJ1-5; D remains unclear. The V gene's germline CDR1 is SGHTS and CDR2 YDEGEE. Trimming cost V 2 bases and J 1 base, with 10 bases left between them. The CDR3 length is 15 residues. The CDR3 spells CASSFNTRSNQPQHF. The DNA of the CDR3 is TGTGCCAGCAGCTTTAATACCAGGAGCAATCAGCCCCAGCATTTT.

The chain uses TRBV27 and TRBJ2-3, with unresolved D. Trimming pared 3 bases from V and 0 bases from J, leaving 7 bases between. CDR1 MNHEY and CDR2 SMNVEV come from the germline V gene (reference sequence). The CDR3 has 14 amino acids. In DNA form, the CDR3 reads TGTGCCAGCAGTTTTCCTTCTAGCACAGATACGCAGTATTTT. Its translation is CASSFPSSTDTQYF.

The chain carries TRBV6-1 and TRBJ2-2; no definite D call. V gave up 11 bases and J gave up 1 base, with 8 bases separating them. CDR3 length: 12 amino acids. Germline lookup yields CDR1 MNHNS and CDR2 SASEGT. The CDR3 coding sequence is TGTGCCTTACCCGGGAACACCGGGGAGCTGTTTTTT. Residues: CALPGNTGELFF.

CDR3 in amino acids: CSAPGGLSNQPQHF. In DNA, the CDR3 is TGCAGCGCCCCGGGGGGCCTTAGCAATCAGCCCCAGCATTTT. The chain employs TRBV29-1 and TRBJ1-5, with D possibly TRBD1 on 6 matching bases. The CDR3 is 14 residues long. V was pared by 7 bases and J by 0 bases, with 13 bases between. Germline values: CDR1 SQVTM, CDR2 ANQGSEA.

The rearrangement joins TRBV5-6 to TRBJ1-2; 9 bases are a match to TRBD1. This CDR3 region has 16 residues. Germline V gives CDR1 SGHDT, CDR2 YYEEEE. V dropped 4 bases and J dropped 4; count of bases not matched to a gene: 11. The CDR3 region has the DNA TGTGCCAGCAGCCTCCAGACAGGGGGGGCCCTCTATGGCTACACCTTC. It codes for CASSLQTGGALYGYTF.

This clone came up once. The chain has TRBV4-1 and TRBJ2-2; 9 nucleotides agree with TRBD1. The germline gives CDR1 MGHRA, CDR2 YSYEKL. The CDR3 runs to 18 residues. J was trimmed by 7 bases and V by 1 base; bases with no gene match: 13. The CDR3 DNA reads TGCGCCAGCAGCCAAGGGGGAGGGACAGGGTATAAGGGCGGGGAGCTGTTTTTT. It codes for CASSQGGGTGYKGGELFF.

The rearrangement uses TRBV7-9 and TRBJ2-7; D is perhaps TRBD1 (6 bases). V lost 2 bases, J lost 2 bases, and 10 bases lay in between. This CDR3 has 14 amino acids. The germline V gene encodes CDR1 SEHNR and CDR2 FQNEAQ (reference sequence). CDR3: CASSLYSGAYEQYF. In DNA form, the CDR3 reads TGTGCCAGCAGCTTATACTCAGGGGCCTACGAGCAGTACTTC.

V and J are TRBV7-2 and TRBJ1-1; 7 bases are a match to TRBD1. The germline V gene has CDR1 SGHTA and CDR2 FQGNSA. The CDR3 loop spans 15 amino acids. Trimming took 5 bases from V and 1 from J; bases not matched to a gene: 7. The DNA for the CDR3 is TGTGCCAGCAGCCAAGACAGGGCCAAGAACACTGAAGCTTTCTTT. This sequence encodes CASSQDRAKNTEAFF.

The CDR3 sequence is CASSWDSTYNEQFF. The CDR3 DNA is TGCGCCAGCAGCTGGGACAGCACCTACAATGAGCAGTTCTTC. The chain recombines TRBV5-1 with TRBJ2-1, with 7 bases that match TRBD1. In germline, CDR1 is SGHRS, CDR2 YFSETQ. The CDR3 runs to 14 residues. V was clipped by 3 bases and J by 2 bases; unmatched bases: 2.

J is TRBJ1-4 and V is TRBV7-3, with 7 bases that match TRBD1. There are 15 residues in the CDR3. V lost 1 base, J lost 3 bases, and 2 bases stayed unmatched. Germline loops: CDR1 SGHTA, CDR2 FQGTGA. This chain's CDR3 is CASSLMGQPNEKLFF. The CDR3 region has the DNA TGTGCCAGCAGCTTAATGGGACAGCCTAATGAAAAACTGTTTTTT.

The chain links TRBV7-9 to TRBJ1-4; D remains unclear. There are 13 residues in the CDR3. Germline V gene lookup returns CDR1 SEHNR and CDR2 FQNEAQ (reference sequence). V was trimmed by 1 base and J by 8 bases, leaving 8 bases between them. The CDR3 reads CASSLGEWEKLFF. The CDR3, as DNA: TGTGCCAGCAGCTTAGGGGAGTGGGAAAAACTGTTTTTT.

This clone occurred once. This chain connects TRBV5-1 to TRBJ2-3, with TRBD1 matching 7 bases. The CDR3 has 16 amino acids. Unmatched junction bases numbered 10, after V lost 5 bases and J lost 1 base. The germline V gene has CDR1 SGHRS and CDR2 YFSETQ. CDR3 loop: CASSFSTGSRTDTQYF. In DNA, the CDR3 is TGCGCCAGCAGTTTTTCGACAGGGAGCCGCACAGATACGCAGTATTTT.

This rearrangement joins TRBV7-6 to TRBJ2-7; 8 bases fit TRBD2. V lost 2 bases, J lost 3 bases, and 9 bases stayed unmatched. The length of the CDR3 is 16 residues. Germline CDR1 reads SGHVS; CDR2 reads FNYEAQ. The chain's CDR3 is CASSLKNSGLVYEQYF. As DNA, the CDR3 is TGTGCCAGCAGCTTAAAGAATTCGGGACTAGTCTACGAGCAGTACTTC.

V and J are TRBV5-1 and TRBJ2-3; 7 bases agree with TRBD1. The V gene's germline CDR1 is SGHRS and CDR2 YFSETQ. The trim removed 4 bases at V and 2 bases at J, leaving 4 bases unmatched. The CDR3 is 14 residues long. The CDR3, as DNA: TGCGCCAGCAGCCAGACAGGGTTCACAGATACGCAGTATTTT. Residues: CASSQTGFTDTQYF.

The CDR3 loop is CASSLDGDRGRLEQYF. Here the CDR3 DNA reads TGTGCCAGCAGCTTAGATGGGGACAGGGGGCGACTCGAGCAGTACTTC. The genes are TRBV7-9 and TRBJ2-7; 12 bases fit TRBD1. The germline CDR1 and CDR2 sequences are SEHNR and FQNEAQ (reference sequence). The length of the CDR3 is 16 residues. Trimming cost V 1 base and J 6 bases; bases outside gene matches: 7.

V usage is TRBV14 and J usage is TRBJ1-2; D is perhaps TRBD1 (5 bases). Germline loops: CDR1 SGHDN, CDR2 FVKESK. CDR3 length: 15 amino acids. V lost 1 base and J 5 bases, leaving 14 bases between the germline ends. The CDR3 sequence: CASSQGGWREYGYTF. CDR3 bases: TGTGCCAGCAGCCAAGGGGGCTGGCGTGAGTATGGCTACACCTTC. Looking up the rest from reference TRBV14 and TRBJ1-2 gives the full variable domain: EAGVTQFPSHSVIEKGQTVTLRCDPISGHDNLYWYRRVMGKEIKFLLHFVKESKQDESGMPNNRFLAERTGGTYSTLKVQPAELEDSGVYFCASSQGGWREYGYTFGSGTRLTVV.

V and J are TRBV27 and TRBJ2-7; D may be TRBD1 (5 bases). CDR3 length equals 14 residues. V dropped 3 bases and J dropped 3 bases, with 12 bases sitting between them. CDR1 and CDR2 (germline): MNHEY, SMNVEV (reference sequence). CDR3 sequence reads: CASSFQGIGYEQYF. CDR3 DNA: TGTGCCAGCAGTTTCCAGGGTATAGGCTACGAGCAGTACTTC.

J is TRBJ1-1 and V is TRBV28; D is unclear. The V gene lost 3 bases and the J gene lost 1 base, with 6 bases spanning the gap. CDR1 is MDHEN, CDR2 SYDVKM, per germline. The CDR3 has 13 residues. The CDR3 sequence is CASSFSGNTEAFF. The CDR3 DNA is TGTGCCAGCAGTTTCTCGGGGAACACTGAAGCTTTCTTT.

The V call is TRBV25-1, the J call TRBJ1-1; no firm D call. V lost 4 bases and J lost 4, with 10 bases in between. Germline V CDR1 and CDR2: MGHDK, SYGVNS. There are 13 residues in the CDR3. In nucleotides, the CDR3 is TGTGCCAGCAGTGTGTCGGGTGGCACTGAAGCTTTCTTT. Amino acids: CASSVSGGTEAFF.